Here is one T cell receptor (beta chain) with its context. Its antigen is currently not known. Looking up the germline V gene yields CDR1 LGHNA and CDR2 YSLEER. The CDR3, from cysteine to phenylalanine, totals 15 residues. DNA is not recorded here. Multiplex PCR with a touch-down protocol amplified TRB rearrangements, with the TRB-A and TRB-B primer pools combined in a single tube. Illumina adapters and sample indices were attached to the amplicons through two consecutive PCR reactions using Phusion HS II polymerase. Amplicons were gel-purified with the NucleoSpin Gel and PCR Clean-up kit, then quantified by Qubit and quality-checked on an Agilent 2100 Bioanalyzer. Sequencing of the libraries was done on an Illumina MiSeq with 600-cycle, single-indexed, paired-end runs. The source study handled its data this way. MiXCR version 2.1.12, together with the default MiXCR reference library, was used to align and assemble the TRB reads. A clone was defined by each unique CDR3 nucleotide sequence, and the analysis included only productive sequences with two or more reads. Alpha-parameterized diversity profiles (alpha 0 to 5), including the Shannon (alpha 1) and Simpson (alpha 2) indices, were computed with an R script to assess repertoire diversity. Combinatorial TRB VJ usage was computed with the tcR package and compared between cohorts by principal component analysis with ade4. GLIPH was used to cluster TCRbeta CDR3s in pairs of cohorts matched for age and read depth, and a Wilcoxon test was used to compare cluster frequencies. TCRdb reprocessed the reads, so every CDR3 protein sequence counts as one entry and DNA is not shown. The V and J calls and clone size come from TCRdb's table, not from the authors' own analysis. The table kept for this sample lists roughly 2,300 distinct CDR3 sequences. 52% of the sample belongs to the ten largest clones.

The entry originates in a study of T cell clusters in autoimmune cytopenias (dated by TCRdb to about 2019). About the investigation overall: TRB sequencing reached a median depth of roughly 52,000 reads per sample and yielded a median of about 2,500 distinct TRB clonotypes per sample. Alongside healthy, CLL and autoimmune hepatitis controls, autoimmune cytopenia patients had their peripheral blood TRB and IGH repertoires sequenced at active disease and again during treatment follow-up. The study was designed to test whether a disease-specific immune repertoire signature usable as a blood-based biomarker is carried by autoimmune cytopenia patients.

TRB amplification used approximately 230 ng of peripheral blood genomic DNA, tens of thousands of genome equivalents, per sample. Study-level results and caveats: TRB repertoire shifts, with less even repertoires observed in secondary cytopenia and CLL, were mostly attributed to lymphoma bias rather than autoimmunity. Compared with active autoimmune hepatitis patients, healthy donors had almost three times as many exclusive TRB clusters, a finding consistent with an autoimmunity-wide signature. A lack of physiological T cell clusters in primary autoimmune cytopenia patients was suggested by GLIPH, as 51 clusters were found to be exclusive to healthy donors versus roughly 16 exclusive to patients. The T cell clusters were defined in silico only, and their functional role remained to be validated experimentally. In the comparison of secondary cytopenia with CLL, the cluster-lack signature was not observed, apparently because the dominant lymphoma-associated repertoire masked the signature.

This TCR derives from a human donor with an autoimmune cytopenia or autoimmune hepatitis (not recorded which). The chain links TRBV4-3 with TRBJ1-1; TCRdb picks TRBD1, but there is no DNA to check that call. Sample: peripheral blood. The CDR3 is CASRGQGRMNTEAFF.